The rows below give T cell receptor beta chains drawn from one sample of a study of cytomegalovirus exposure and HLA in healthy donors. Assay used: immunoSEQ multiplex PCR; TCRdb lists only in-frame clones, some missing. The top ten hold around 3.6% of the sample, which has about 210,000 clones, around 84% seen once. The sequenced material came from PBMCs. Receptor source: a man aged 35 to 55 in good health and CMV-seropositive. CDR3s include the opening cysteine and the closing phenylalanine or tryptophan. Fields, in order: V gene, J gene, CDR3 protein.

TRBV9	TRBJ1-1	CASSSAAQGDTEAFF
TRBV5-8	TRBJ2-7	CASSRDRVREQYF
TRBV19	-	CASTVSSGSSGEQFF
TRBV11-1	TRBJ2-5	CASSLRLDQETQYF
TRBV7-7	TRBJ2-1	CASSSGTGTGGEQFF
TRBV6-5	TRBJ2-7	CASSRDRRAYEQYF
TRBV7-9	TRBJ2-7	CASSLAGGSYEQYF
TRBV6-5	TRBJ1-2	CASSYKTRGHIYGYTF
TRBV6-5	TRBJ1-2	CASSYSVQGNYGYTF
TRBV27	TRBJ1-5	CASRPTRFSNQPQHF
TRBV18	TRBJ1-1	CASSPRQGVELNTEAFF
TRBV4-1	TRBJ1-5	CASSQGGASNQPQHF
TRBV14	TRBJ1-2	CASRKQGVSGYTF
TRBV28	TRBJ1-2	CASSLSSGPYGYTF
TRBV4-2	TRBJ1-2	CASSLGQGGNYGYTF
TRBV5-1	TRBJ2-7	CASSLEGTGLSEQYF
TRBV27	TRBJ2-1	CASSLLTSGSHEQFF
TRBV5-8	TRBJ2-7	CASSLNLNEQYF
TRBV9	TRBJ2-7	CASSPPDRAGEQYF
TRBV6-5	TRBJ1-1	CASSYSRHPGGTEAFF
TRBV13	TRBJ2-3	CASSPGTDTQYF
TRBV4-1	TRBJ2-5	CASSQDIAGVRETQYF
TRBV7-9	TRBJ2-7	CASSPGTGWSYEQYF
TRBV27	TRBJ2-7	CASSLSWGGYEQYF
TRBV6-1	TRBJ2-3	CASSYPGSDTQYF
TRBV5-6	TRBJ2-1	CASSRLNRDLYNEQFF
TRBV11-2	TRBJ2-1	CASFPWEGPYNEQFF
TRBV5-1	TRBJ1-5	CASSLGSDINQPQHF
TRBV7-3	TRBJ2-3	CASSLRARDGTDTQYF
TRBV5-1	TRBJ2-7	CASTAGGLEQYF
TRBV6-1	TRBJ1-1	CASRGDRGSEAFF
TRBV6-1	TRBJ1-2	CASSSDRAGYTF
TRBV19	TRBJ2-3	CASSPWTSGPGSAADTQYF
TRBV7-7	TRBJ2-3	CASSLIPGGTDTQYF